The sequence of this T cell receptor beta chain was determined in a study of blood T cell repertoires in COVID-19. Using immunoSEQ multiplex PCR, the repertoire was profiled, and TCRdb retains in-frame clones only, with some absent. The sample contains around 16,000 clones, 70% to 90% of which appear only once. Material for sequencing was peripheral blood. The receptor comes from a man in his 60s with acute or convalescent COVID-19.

In DNA, the CDR3 is TGTGCCAGCAGTGATTTGGACAGGAGATTCGGGGCAGATACGCAGTATTTT. Its protein product is CASSDLDRRFGADTQYF. This chain links TRBV25-1 with TRBJ2-3; TRBD1 matches 7 bases. From germline, CDR1 is MGHDK and CDR2 SYGVNS. J was trimmed by 4 bases and V by 3 bases; bases with no gene match: 13. The CDR3 is made up of 17 amino acids.